This paragraph reports one T cell receptor beta chain. Each donor gave approximately 9.7 milliliters of peripheral blood. Per sample, a minimum of 6.5 million PBMCs were isolated. The data were obtained in a study of blood T cells in healthy people across ages. Trimming pared 1 base from V and 0 bases from J, leaving 13 bases between. This CDR3 comprises 17 residues. Germline values: CDR1 MGHRA, CDR2 YSYEKL. The use of a sample-barcoded 5' primer and a J-beta primer mix characterized a second PCR of 7 to 11 cycles. TCRdb processed the 5' RACE reads anew with MiXCR; each CDR3 protein has one entry. The data show 250,000 to 300,000 distinct CDR3 sequences, with 25% to 30% seen just once and around 29% held by the top ten.

The sequence was collected from an older woman in good health. This chain links TRBV4-1 with TRBJ2-1; D gene uncertain. Sequencing was done on a sample of blood. The CDR3 here is CASSQGDGRSSYNEQFF. For the CDR3, the DNA is TGCGCCAGCAGCCAAGGGGATGGCCGGAGCTCCTACAATGAGCAGTTCTTC.